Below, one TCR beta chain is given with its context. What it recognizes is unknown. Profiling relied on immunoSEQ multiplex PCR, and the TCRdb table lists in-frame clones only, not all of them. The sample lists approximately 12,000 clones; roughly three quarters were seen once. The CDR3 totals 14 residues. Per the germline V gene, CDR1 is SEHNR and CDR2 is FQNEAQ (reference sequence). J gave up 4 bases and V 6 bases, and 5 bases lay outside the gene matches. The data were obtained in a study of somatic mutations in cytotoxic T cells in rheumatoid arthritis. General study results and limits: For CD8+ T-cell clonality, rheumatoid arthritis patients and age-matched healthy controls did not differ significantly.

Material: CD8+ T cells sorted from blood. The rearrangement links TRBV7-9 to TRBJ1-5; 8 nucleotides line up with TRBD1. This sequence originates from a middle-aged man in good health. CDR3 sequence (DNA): TGTGCCAGCAGTACGGACAGGGTTAATCAGCCCCAGCATTTT. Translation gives CASSTDRVNQPQHF.